This T cell receptor (beta chain) was documented in a study of cytomegalovirus exposure and HLA in healthy donors (dated by TCRdb to between 2016 and 2019). Regarding the study in general: According to a later analysis, one platform produced both the 100 to 150 validation repertoires and the roughly 640 repertoires of the first cohort. The study aimed to test whether cataloging public T cell receptors could reveal signatures of past pathogen exposure. Besides the first cohort of under 700 subjects, a separate validation cohort made up of roughly 130 different subjects was used. High-throughput TCR immunosequencing, statistical association of individual TCRs with disease status, and machine learning were combined to predict cytomegalovirus infection status.

Summary of the overall study and its limitations: The study listed around 160 TCR beta chains as associated with cytomegalovirus. Across donors, most TCR sequences were observed very rarely, whereas some public TCRs were present in many individuals. It was suggested by the authors that the approach could potentially be generalized to other disease states and immunological phenotypes. The validation cohort had no HLA typing available for a later analysis, so co-occurrence within that cohort was assessed over all 130 or so repertoires. The classifier was reported to diagnose cytomegalovirus status with high specificity and sensitivity in both the original cohort and the validation cohort. In vitro tests confirmed that a few of the cytomegalovirus-associated TCR beta chains recognize cytomegalovirus antigens. Subsequent analysis determined that TCRs grouped into clusters in the first cohort also showed a tendency toward co-occurrence across the roughly 130 validation repertoires, and 90% to 95% of cluster scores exceeded 0.

As to this clone: The antigen it recognizes is unknown. No clone much larger than this one lies a single base away; base qualities are absent.

The donors were included in the validation cohort of around 120 subjects, a group kept apart from the approximately 700-subject first cohort. Receptor amplification or capture employed the immunoSEQ multiplex PCR assay. In the source study's methods: A statistical classification framework was built to diagnose cytomegalovirus status from the catalog of TCR beta chain sequences. This immuneACCESS table, as held by TCRdb, lists in-frame sequences with V and J called but not all clones. Of the missing ones, under half trace to an unresolved V gene in checked studies; the others have no known cause. The DNA gave D and trimming, while V, J and clone size come from that table. The sample yields more than 70,000 clones; roughly 93% were counted once. Approximately 1% of the sample lies in the top ten. Sequencing was done on a sample of PBMCs. The TCR originated in a woman aged 18 to 35 in good health and CMV-seronegative.

The nucleotide sequence reads as follows: TGTGCCAGCAGTGCCCTTCTGGGGGGGGCCGCAGATACGCAGTATTTT. This yields the protein CASSALLGGAADTQYF. In this chain, TRBV6-1 is recombined with TRBJ2-3; TRBD2 is perhaps the D gene, given 7 matching bases. V is pared back by 4 bases and J by 4 bases, with 18 bases lying between the germline termini. The germline V gene encodes CDR1 MNHNS and CDR2 SASEGT. The CDR3 starts with the cysteine, ends with the phenylalanine, and has 16 residues. Only the CDR3 region is kept as DNA, spanning 48 bases read in frame from base 1.